This TCR beta chain is from a study of T cell repertoires in cytomegalovirus infection. This clonotype was found a few times. Its matching antigen is unknown. The CDR3 extends over 18 amino acids. Germline V gene data show CDR1 as MNHNS and CDR2 as SASEGT. J was trimmed by 1 base and V by 2 bases; bases with no gene match: 12. MiXCR was run by TCRdb on the reads, yielding one entry per CDR3 protein. The profile covers 370,000 or so distinct CDR3 sequences, with approximately 35% appearing a single time and approximately 13% taken by the ten largest. The chain is built from TRBV6-1 and TRBJ1-1, with TRBD1 matching 8 bases. Sample: cultured PBMCs, taken from culture after CMV antigen stimulation. The TCR was taken from a human donor in good health (CMV status not recorded). Some clones in this sample may be carry-over from other donors' samples. The CDR3 DNA follows: TGTGCCAGCAGTGAACCTCGCCAGGGGGCGAATTGGAACACTGAAGCTTTCTTT. Protein: CASSEPRQGANWNTEAFF.